The next 20 T cell receptor beta chains were all read from a single sample in a study of blood T cells in healthy people across ages. A J-beta primer mix and a sample-barcoded 5' primer were used in a second PCR of roughly 6 to 12 cycles. TCRdb used MiXCR to reprocess the 5' RACE reads, holding one entry per CDR3 protein. Altogether some 710,000 distinct CDR3 sequences are present, approximately 22% being singletons, with the ten largest covering about 22%. Input material: blood. All receptors come from a man in his sixties or seventies in good health.

The sample holds a few counts of this clonotype. This chain joins TRBV7-8 and TRBJ2-3; no clear D gene. Between the trimmed V and J ends, which lost 1 base and 2 bases, there was a span of 13 bases. This CDR3 spans 16 amino acids. Per the germline V gene, CDR1 is SGHVS and CDR2 is FQNEAQ. Here the CDR3 reads CASSLEGGSNTDTQYF. CDR3 DNA sequence: TGTGCCAGCAGCTTAGAGGGCGGTTCGAACACAGATACGCAGTATTTT.

The chain combines TRBV2 with TRBJ1-1; D might be TRBD1 (5 bases). Germline V gene data show CDR1 as SNHLY and CDR2 as FYNNEI. This CDR3 region has 13 residues. The ends were cut back, 6 bases at V and 5 bases at J, with 13 bases in the middle. The CDR3 sequence: CASREDRGTEAFF. For the CDR3, the DNA is TGTGCCAGCAGGGAGGATCGGGGGACTGAAGCTTTCTTT.

The table lists this clonotype with a few counts. The CDR3 region has the DNA TGTGCCGGGACTCTAGCGGGGGCCAACACCGGGGAGCTGTTTTTT. It yields the protein CAGTLAGANTGELFF. The chain is built from TRBV7-9 and TRBJ2-2; 10 positions match TRBD2. The ends lost 11 bases at V and 2 bases at J; junction bases unmatched: 8. Germline assignment: CDR1 SEHNR and CDR2 FQNEAQ (reference sequence). The CDR3 runs 15 residues.

The chain uses TRBV18 and TRBJ1-5, with D perhaps matching TRBD1 (5 bases). V shed 8 bases and J shed 3 bases, with 11 bases lying between them. The length of the CDR3 is 13 residues. Germline V gene sequence: CDR1 KGHSH, CDR2 LQKENI. The CDR3 loop reads CASHGDSNQPQHF. DNA of the CDR3: TGTGCCAGCCACGGGGACTCCAATCAGCCCCAGCATTTT.

This clonotype was recorded a few times. The rearrangement uses TRBV7-9 and TRBJ1-1; 10 bases agree with TRBD1. CDR3 length equals 16 residues. The junction had 16 bases not matched to a gene; V was cut back by 5 bases and J by 10 bases. The germline gives CDR1 SEHNR, CDR2 FQNEAQ (reference sequence). CDR3 DNA sequence: TGTGCCAGCAGCCCGGACAGGGGGACCGGGGACATAGGAGCTTTCTTT. Protein sequence: CASSPDRGTGDIGAFF.

This clonotype has ten or more counts. The chain joins TRBV5-1 to TRBJ1-2, with TRBD1 as a possible D gene (6 bases). Germline CDR1 and CDR2: SGHRS and YFSETQ. The CDR3 runs 15 residues. Trimming pared 6 bases from V and 0 bases from J, leaving 15 bases between. CDR3 sequence reads: CASTGQGPSNYGYTF. The CDR3 nucleotides are TGCGCCAGCACCGGCCAGGGGCCCTCTAACTATGGCTACACCTTC.

The genes are TRBV29-1 and TRBJ2-5; D is uncertain. The CDR3 spans 10 residues. Trimming shortened V by 7 bases and J by 5 bases, and 8 bases separated the two germline ends. The germline V gene encodes CDR1 SQVTM and CDR2 ANQGSEA. CDR3 sequence: CSAGDETQYF. The CDR3 region has the DNA TGCAGCGCTGGAGATGAGACCCAGTACTTC. The full variable domain, with the rest looked up from reference TRBV29-1 and TRBJ2-5, is SAVISQKPSRDICQRGTSLTIQCQVDSQVTMMFWYRQQPGQSLTLIATANQGSEATYESGFVIDKFPISRPNLTFSTLTVSNMSPEDSSIYLCSAGDETQYFGPGTRLLVL.

This clonotype was found a few times. The gene calls are TRBV5-1 and TRBJ2-4; 7 bases fit TRBD1. Germline CDR1 is SGHRS and CDR2 is YFSETQ. The CDR3 totals 16 residues. V was clipped by 4 bases and J by 7 bases; unmatched bases: 14. Here the CDR3 reads CASSPLVGQGVNIQYF. The CDR3 nucleotides read TGCGCCAGCAGCCCGCTTGTAGGGCAGGGGGTGAACATTCAGTACTTC. Full variable domain (rest looked up from reference TRBV5-1 and TRBJ2-4): KAGVTQTPRYLIKTRGQQVTLSCSPISGHRSVSWYQQTPGQGLQFLFEYFSETQRNKGNFPGRFSGRQFSNSRSEMNVSTLELGDSALYLCASSPLVGQGVNIQYFGAGTRLSVL.

Only a few counts were recorded for this clonotype. The chain is built from TRBV29-1 and TRBJ2-1, with TRBD1 matching over 7 bases. The J call may not be correct, given that the DNA end is closer to TRBJ2-5. CDR1 is SQVTM, CDR2 ANQGSEA, per germline. This CDR3 comprises 14 residues. The chain's CDR3 is CSVVETGNGETQYF. The DNA for the CDR3 is TGCAGCGTTGTAGAGACAGGGAATGGGGAGACCCAGTACTTC.

This clonotype came up a few times. The rearrangement links TRBV6-2 or TRBV6-3 to TRBJ2-6, with 7 bases that match TRBD1. The J segment lost 0 bases and the V segment lost 2 bases, leaving 10 bases of the junction unmatched. CDR1 and CDR2 from the germline V gene are MNHEY and SVGEGT. The CDR3 is 19 residues long. The DNA for the CDR3 is TGTGCCAGCAGTTACCCCCGAGGGACAGTTTTCTCTGGGGCCAACGTCCTGACTTTC. It translates to CASSYPRGTVFSGANVLTF.

This clonotype was recorded a few times. CDR3 coding DNA: TGTGCCAGCAGGCAAGGGGGGCGGAGGGGCTATGGCTACACCTTC. Amino acids: CASRQGGRRGYGYTF. The genes are TRBV12-3 or TRBV12-4 and TRBJ1-2; a weak D match, TRBD1 (6 bases). This CDR3 region has 15 residues. Trimming took 6 bases from V and 4 from J, leaving 18 bases between them.

CDR3 sequence: CASSLNRGWDTQYF. Written as DNA, the CDR3 is TGTGCCAGCAGTTTGAACAGGGGTTGGGATACGCAGTATTTT. The chain employs TRBV27 and TRBJ2-3, with 7 bases identical to TRBD1. This CDR3 region has 14 residues. The V gene's germline CDR1 is MNHEY and CDR2 SMNVEV (reference sequence). Losses at the gene ends were 3 bases for V and 6 bases for J; bases not matched to a gene: 6.

The chain couples TRBV28 to TRBJ1-1; TRBD1 aligns across 7 bases. Germline CDR1 is MDHEN and CDR2 is SYDVKM. J was trimmed by 1 base and V by 5 bases; bases with no gene match: 7. The CDR3 extends over 15 amino acids. In nucleotides, the CDR3 is TGTGCCAGCAGTATAGGGGGCGGGTGGAACACTGAAGCTTTCTTT. Translated, it gives CASSIGGGWNTEAFF.

J is TRBJ1-5 and V is TRBV7-2; 9 bases are shared with TRBD1. J lost 5 bases, V lost 4 bases, and 6 bases had no gene match. Germline V gene sequence: CDR1 SGHTA, CDR2 FQGNSA. The CDR3 is 15 residues long. This chain's CDR3 is CASSSRTGVDQPQHF. DNA for the CDR3: TGTGCCAGCAGCTCCCGGACAGGGGTAGATCAGCCCCAGCATTTT.

The V and J genes are TRBV20-1 and TRBJ2-3, with D unclear. The CDR3 sequence is 14 residues long. Germline values: CDR1 DFQATT, CDR2 SNEGSKA (reference sequence). This CDR3 is CSRHLGPSTDTQYF. The CDR3 coding sequence is TGCAGCCGCCATCTGGGTCCTAGCACAGATACGCAGTATTTT.

This clonotype appeared a few times. This sequence joins TRBV15 and TRBJ1-2; D uncertain. Germline CDR1 reads LNHNV; CDR2 reads YYDKDF (reference sequence). Trimming pared 0 bases from V and 8 bases from J, leaving 13 bases between. The CDR3 extends over 14 amino acids. Written as DNA, the CDR3 is TGTGCCACCAGCAGAGATAGAGCGGAGGAGGGCTACACCTTC. This encodes CATSRDRAEEGYTF.

This chain links TRBV7-2 with TRBJ2-1; D is uncertain. Germline-derived CDR1 and CDR2 are SGHTA and FQGNSA. The CDR3 has 10 amino acids. The V and J ends lost 8 bases and 2 bases respectively, with 1 base between them. CDR3 coding DNA: TGTGCCAGCGCCTACAATGAGCAGTTCTTC. This codes for CASAYNEQFF.

This chain connects TRBV5-1 to TRBJ2-5; 9 bases agree with TRBD2. CDR3 size: 16 residues. Germline V CDR1 and CDR2: SGHRS, YFSETQ. V dropped 1 base and J dropped 1; count of bases not matched to a gene: 5. DNA for the CDR3: TGCGCCAGCAGCTTGTCAGCGGGGGGCCTCCAAGAGACCCAGTACTTC. It codes for CASSLSAGGLQETQYF. The full variable domain, its missing parts supplied by reference TRBV5-1 and TRBJ2-5, is KAGVTQTPRYLIKTRGQQVTLSCSPISGHRSVSWYQQTPGQGLQFLFEYFSETQRNKGNFPGRFSGRQFSNSRSEMNVSTLELGDSALYLCASSLSAGGLQETQYFGPGTRLLVL.

This clonotype was seen ten or more times. The rearrangement joins TRBV10-3 to TRBJ2-2; D is unresolved. Germline CDR1 ENHRY, CDR2 SYGVKD. With 3 bases removed from V and 1 base from J, the gap between germline ends came to 15 bases. This CDR3 is built from 17 residues. The CDR3 reads CAISDTPSLRNTGELFF. The CDR3 DNA sequence: TGTGCCATCAGTGACACCCCCAGCCTTCGGAACACCGGGGAGCTGTTTTTT.

The chain couples TRBV12-3 or TRBV12-4 to TRBJ1-2, with D perhaps matching TRBD1 (6 bases). Trimming removed 5 bases at V and 3 bases at J, with 13 bases between. This CDR3 has 14 residues. CDR3 coding DNA: TGTGCCAGCAGTGACACAGGGAGTGACTATGGCTACACCTTC. Protein sequence: CASSDTGSDYGYTF.